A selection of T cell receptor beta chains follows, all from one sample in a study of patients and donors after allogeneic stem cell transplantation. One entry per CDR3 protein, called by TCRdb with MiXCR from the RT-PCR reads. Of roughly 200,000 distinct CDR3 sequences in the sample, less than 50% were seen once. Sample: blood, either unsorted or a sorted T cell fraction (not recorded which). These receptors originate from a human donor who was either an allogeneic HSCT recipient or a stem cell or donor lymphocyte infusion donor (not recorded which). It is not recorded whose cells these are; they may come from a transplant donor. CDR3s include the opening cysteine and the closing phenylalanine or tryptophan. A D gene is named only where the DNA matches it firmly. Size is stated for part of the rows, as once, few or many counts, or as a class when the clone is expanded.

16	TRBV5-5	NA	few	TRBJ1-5	TGTGCCAGCTTTCGCCGGGACCGAGATAGCAATCAGCCCCAGCATTTT	CASFRRDRDSNQPQHF
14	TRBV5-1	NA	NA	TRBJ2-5	TGCGCCAGCAGCTTCACGTTGGGCGGGGAGACCCAGTACTTC	CASSFTLGGETQYF
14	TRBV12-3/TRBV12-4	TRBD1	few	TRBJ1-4	TGTGCCAGCACTCTAAGGGGGCAGGGGGAAAAACTGTTTTTT	CASTLRGQGEKLFF
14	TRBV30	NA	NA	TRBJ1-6	TGTGCCTGGAGTGTACGAGGCAGAAATTCACCCCTCCACTTT	CAWSVRGRNSPLHF
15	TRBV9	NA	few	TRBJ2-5	TGTGCCAGCAGCGGCACAGGGATAGATCGGGAGACCCAGTACTTC	CASSGTGIDRETQYF
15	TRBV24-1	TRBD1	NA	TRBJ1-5	TGTGCCACCAGTGCTCCCGGGACAGGGAATCAGCCCCAGCATTTT	CATSAPGTGNQPQHF
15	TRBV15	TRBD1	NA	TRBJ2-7	TGTGCCACCAGGATACACAGGGGTTTGTCCTACGAGCAGTACTTC	CATRIHRGLSYEQYF
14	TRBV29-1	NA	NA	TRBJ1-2	TGCAGCGTCCTAACAGGGAATCGGGCCTATGGCTACACCTTC	CSVLTGNRAYGYTF
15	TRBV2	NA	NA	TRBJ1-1	TGTGCCAGCAGTGTACGATGGGAAGGGGACACTGAAGCTTTCTTT	CASSVRWEGDTEAFF
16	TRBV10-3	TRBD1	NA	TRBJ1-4	TGTGCCATCAGTGAGTCGGGACAGGGATGGAATGAAAAACTGTTTTTT	CAISESGQGWNEKLFF
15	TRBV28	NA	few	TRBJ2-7	TGTGCCAGCACAGGGTTTCCCCCAAATTCCCACGAGCAGTACTTC	CASTGFPPNSHEQYF
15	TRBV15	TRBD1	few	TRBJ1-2	TGTGCCACCAGCAGATTTAAGGACAGGGCCTATGGCTACACCTTC	CATSRFKDRAYGYTF
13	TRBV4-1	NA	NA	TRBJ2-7	TGCGCCAGCAGCCAAGTACTCAGGGGCGAGCAGTACTTC	CASSQVLRGEQYF
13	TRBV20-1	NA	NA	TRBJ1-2	TGCAGTGGGGGCCCCAGGGTTAACTATGGCTACACCTTC	CSGGPRVNYGYTF
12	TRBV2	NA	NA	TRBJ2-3	TGTGCCAGCACCAGGTTGACAGATACGCAGTATTTT	CASTRLTDTQYF
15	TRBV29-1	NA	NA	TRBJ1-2	TGCAGCGTTGAGGCAGTAGCCCTCATCCCCTATGGCTACACCTTC	CSVEAVALIPYGYTF
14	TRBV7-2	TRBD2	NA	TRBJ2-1	TGTGCCAGCAGCGTAAGGACTAGCGGGGGGTACCAGTTCTTC	CASSVRTSGGYQFF
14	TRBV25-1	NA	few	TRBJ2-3	TGTGCCAGCAGTGAACAACAGTTCACAGATACGCAGTATTTT	CASSEQQFTDTQYF
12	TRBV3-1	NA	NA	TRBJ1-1	TGTGCCAGCAGCCAAGGGGGATCTGAAGCTTTCTTT	CASSQGGSEAFF
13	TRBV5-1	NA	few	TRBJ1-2	TGCGCCAGCAGCCTGGACAGTACCTATGGCTACACCTTC	CASSLDSTYGYTF
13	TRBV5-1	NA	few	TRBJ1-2	TGCGCCAGCAGCTTGGTCGGGTACTATGGCTACACCTTC	CASSLVGYYGYTF
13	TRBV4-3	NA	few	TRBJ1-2	TGCGCCAGCAGCCAAGATCGGAAGGGCGGCTACACCTTC	CASSQDRKGGYTF
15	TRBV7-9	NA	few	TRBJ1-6	TGTGCCAGCAGCTTACACGTAATTAATAATTCACCCCTCCACTTT	CASSLHVINNSPLHF
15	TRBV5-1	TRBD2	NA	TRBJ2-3	TGCGCCAGCAGCGGGGGACTAGCTCGCACAGATACGCAGTATTTT	CASSGGLARTDTQYF
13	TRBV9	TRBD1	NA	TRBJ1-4	TGTGCCAGCAGCTTACGCGACAGGGAGAAACTGTTTTTT	CASSLRDREKLFF
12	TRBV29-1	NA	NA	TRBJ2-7	TGCAGCACCGCGACGGACCCCTACGAGCAGTACTTC	CSTATDPYEQYF
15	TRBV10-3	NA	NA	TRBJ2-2	TGTGCCATCAGCCCTTCGGCTAGCCTCCCCGGGGAGCTGTTTTTT	CAISPSASLPGELFF
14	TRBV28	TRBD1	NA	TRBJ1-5	TGTGCCAGCAGCTCGGACAGGGTGGGACAGCCCCAGCATTTT	CASSSDRVGQPQHF
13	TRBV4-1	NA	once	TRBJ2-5	TGCGCCAGCAGCAGGGACTACCAAGAGACCCAGTACTTC	CASSRDYQETQYF
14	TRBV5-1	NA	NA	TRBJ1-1	TGCGCCAGCAGCACGGGACCGTTGAACACTGAAGCTTTCTTT	CASSTGPLNTEAFF
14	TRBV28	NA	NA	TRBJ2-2	TGTGCCAGCACTATAGGCCGGGGAACCGGGGAGCTGTTTTTT	CASTIGRGTGELFF
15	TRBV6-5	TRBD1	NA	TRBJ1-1	TGTGCCAGCAGTCCCAGGGGGGGGAGGGACACTGAAGCTTTCTTT	CASSPRGGRDTEAFF